This T cell receptor (beta chain) was captured in a study of T cells in Graves' hyperthyroidism and ophthalmopathy. About the research overall: Pretreatment peripheral blood was obtained at initial diagnosis.

This clonotype occurred a few times. Amplification of TCR beta CDR3 regions used RNA as the template. HTBI primers were used for first-round RT-PCR of the TCR CDR3. TCRdb reprocessed the multiplex PCR reads with MiXCR, giving one entry per CDR3 protein. This sample has 250,000 to 300,000 distinct CDR3 sequences, with approximately 18% found just once. This CDR3 has 15 residues. The ends were cut back, 6 bases at V and 4 bases at J, with 17 bases in the middle. Germline V lookup: CDR1 MDHEN, CDR2 SYDVKM. For ophthalmopathy patients, the Clinical Activity Score was at least 3 and the NOSPECS grade at least 4; duration was under 3 months.

The clonotype was recovered from a man aged 45 to 65 with Graves' ophthalmopathy. The sequenced sample was blood. V gene TRBV28 combines with J gene TRBJ2-3; unclear D gene. CDR3 amino acids: CASSEPGVAADTQYF. CDR3 in DNA: TGTGCCAGCAGCGAACCAGGAGTGGCAGCAGATACGCAGTATTTT.